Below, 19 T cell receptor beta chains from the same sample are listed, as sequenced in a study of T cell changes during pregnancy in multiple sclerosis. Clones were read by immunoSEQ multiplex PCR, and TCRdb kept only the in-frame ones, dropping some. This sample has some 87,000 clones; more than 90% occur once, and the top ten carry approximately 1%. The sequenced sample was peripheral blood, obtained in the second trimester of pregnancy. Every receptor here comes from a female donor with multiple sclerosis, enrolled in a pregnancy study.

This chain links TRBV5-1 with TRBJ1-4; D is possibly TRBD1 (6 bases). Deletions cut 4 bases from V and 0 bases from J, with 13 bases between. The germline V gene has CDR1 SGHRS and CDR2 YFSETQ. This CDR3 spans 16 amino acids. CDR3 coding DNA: TGCGCCAGCAGCCCCATCGGGACAACAACTAATGAAAAACTGTTTTTT. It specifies CASSPIGTTTNEKLFF.

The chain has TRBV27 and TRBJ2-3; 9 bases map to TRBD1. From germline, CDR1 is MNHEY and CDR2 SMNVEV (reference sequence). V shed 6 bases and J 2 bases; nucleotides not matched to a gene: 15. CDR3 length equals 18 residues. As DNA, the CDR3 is TGTGCCAGCAGGTATAGATCTCCGGGACAGGGCTTCACAGATACGCAGTATTTT. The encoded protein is CASRYRSPGQGFTDTQYF.

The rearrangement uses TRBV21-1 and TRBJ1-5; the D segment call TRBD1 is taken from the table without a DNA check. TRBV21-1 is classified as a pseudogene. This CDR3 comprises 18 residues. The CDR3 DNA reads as TGTGCCAGCAGCAAAGGGAAAGGTCCAGGGCTAAGTGGTCAGCCCCAGCATTTT. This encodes CASSKGKGPGLSGQPQHF.

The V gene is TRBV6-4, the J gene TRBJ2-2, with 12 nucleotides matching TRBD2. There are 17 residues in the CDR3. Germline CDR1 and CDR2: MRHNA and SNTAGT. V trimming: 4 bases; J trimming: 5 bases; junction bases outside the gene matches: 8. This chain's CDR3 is CASSALAGGPGTGELFF. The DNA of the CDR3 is TGTGCCAGCAGTGCCCTAGCGGGAGGGCCTGGAACCGGGGAGCTGTTTTTT.

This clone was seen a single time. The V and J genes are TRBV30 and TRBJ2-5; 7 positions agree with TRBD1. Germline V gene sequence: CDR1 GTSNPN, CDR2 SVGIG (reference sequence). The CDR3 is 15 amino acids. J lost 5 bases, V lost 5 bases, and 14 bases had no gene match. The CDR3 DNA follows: TGTGCCTGGGGGGGACCGGGACAGTCCCGGGAGACCCAGTACTTC. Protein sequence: CAWGGPGQSRETQYF. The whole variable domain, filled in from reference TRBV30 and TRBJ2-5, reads SQTIHQWPATLVQPVGSPLSLECTVEGTSNPNLYWYRQAAGRGLQLLFYSVGIGQISSEVPQNLSASRPQDRQFILSSKKLLLSDSGFYLCAWGGPGQSRETQYFGPGTRLLVL.

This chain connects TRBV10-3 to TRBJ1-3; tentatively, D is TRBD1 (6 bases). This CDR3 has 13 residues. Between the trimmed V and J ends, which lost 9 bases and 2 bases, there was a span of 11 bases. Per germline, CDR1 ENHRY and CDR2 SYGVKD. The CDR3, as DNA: TGTGCCATAGCAACAGGGACTGGAAACACCATATATTTT. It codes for CAIATGTGNTIYF.

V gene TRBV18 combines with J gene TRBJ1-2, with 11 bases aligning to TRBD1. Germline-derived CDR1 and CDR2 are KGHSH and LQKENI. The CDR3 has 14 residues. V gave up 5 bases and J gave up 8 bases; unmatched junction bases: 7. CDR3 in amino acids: CASSADRGLLGYTF. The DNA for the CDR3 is TGTGCCAGCTCAGCGGACAGGGGGCTGTTAGGCTACACCTTC.

CDR3 sequence (DNA): TGTGCCAGCAGCTTCCGAGGTAGCGGCTACAATGAGCAGTTCTTC. This codes for CASSFRGSGYNEQFF. The V gene is TRBV7-2, the J gene TRBJ2-1; D is possibly TRBD2 (6 bases). This CDR3 spans 15 amino acids. CDR1 is SGHTA, CDR2 FQGNSA, per germline. Trimming cost V 3 bases and J 3 bases, with 12 bases left between them.

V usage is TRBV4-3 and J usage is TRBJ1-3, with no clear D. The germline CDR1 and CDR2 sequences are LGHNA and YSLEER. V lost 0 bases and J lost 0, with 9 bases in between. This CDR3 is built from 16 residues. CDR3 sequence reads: CASSQDVVPSGNTIYF. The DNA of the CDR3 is TGCGCCAGCAGCCAAGATGTAGTCCCCTCTGGAAACACCATATATTTT.

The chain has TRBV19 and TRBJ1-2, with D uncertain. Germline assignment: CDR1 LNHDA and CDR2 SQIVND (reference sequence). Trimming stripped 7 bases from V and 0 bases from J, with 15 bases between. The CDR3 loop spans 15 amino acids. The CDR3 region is CASTDILGANYGYTF. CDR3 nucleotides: TGTGCCAGTACTGACATCCTGGGAGCTAACTATGGCTACACCTTC.

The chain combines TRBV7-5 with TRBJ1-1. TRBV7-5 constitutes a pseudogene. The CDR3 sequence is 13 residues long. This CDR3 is CVRSFVGGTEAFF. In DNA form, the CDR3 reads TGTGTCAGAAGCTTCGTGGGGGGCACTGAAGCTTTCTTT.

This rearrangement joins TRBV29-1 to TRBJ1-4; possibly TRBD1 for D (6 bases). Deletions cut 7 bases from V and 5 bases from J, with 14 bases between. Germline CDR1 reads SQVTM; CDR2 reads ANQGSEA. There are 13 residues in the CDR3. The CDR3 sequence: CSGERTVNEKLFF. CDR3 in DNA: TGCAGCGGGGAGCGGACAGTCAATGAAAAACTGTTTTTT.

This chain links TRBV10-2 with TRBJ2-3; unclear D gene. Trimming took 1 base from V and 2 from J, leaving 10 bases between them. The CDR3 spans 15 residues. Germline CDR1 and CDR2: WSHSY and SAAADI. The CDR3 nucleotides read TGCGCCAGCAGTGAGTTATCGGAGCACACAGATACGCAGTATTTT. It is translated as CASSELSEHTDTQYF.

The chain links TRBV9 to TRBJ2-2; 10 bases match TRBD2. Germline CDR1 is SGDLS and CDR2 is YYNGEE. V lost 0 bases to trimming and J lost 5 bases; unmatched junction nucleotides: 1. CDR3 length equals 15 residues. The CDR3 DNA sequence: TGTGCCAGCAGCGTAGTTAGCGGGAGGACCGGGGAGCTGTTTTTT. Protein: CASSVVSGRTGELFF.

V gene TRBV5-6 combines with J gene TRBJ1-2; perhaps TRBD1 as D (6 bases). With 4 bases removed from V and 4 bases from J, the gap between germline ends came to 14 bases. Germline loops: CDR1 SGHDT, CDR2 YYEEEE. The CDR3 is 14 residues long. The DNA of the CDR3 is TGTGCCAGCAGCCCACAGGGTATTGGCTATGGCTACACCTTC. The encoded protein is CASSPQGIGYGYTF.

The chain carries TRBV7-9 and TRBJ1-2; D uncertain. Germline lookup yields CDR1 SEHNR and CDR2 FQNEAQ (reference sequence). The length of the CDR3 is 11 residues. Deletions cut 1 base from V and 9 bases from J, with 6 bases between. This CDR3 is CASSLGESYTF. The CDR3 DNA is TGTGCCAGCAGCTTAGGGGAGAGCTACACCTTC. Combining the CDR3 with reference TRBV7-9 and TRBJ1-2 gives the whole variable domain DTGVSQNPRHKITKRGQNVTFRCDPISEHNRLYWYRQTLGQGPEFLTYFQNEAQLEKSRLLSDRFSAERPKGSFSTLEIQRTEQGDSAMYLCASSLGESYTFGSGTRLTVV.

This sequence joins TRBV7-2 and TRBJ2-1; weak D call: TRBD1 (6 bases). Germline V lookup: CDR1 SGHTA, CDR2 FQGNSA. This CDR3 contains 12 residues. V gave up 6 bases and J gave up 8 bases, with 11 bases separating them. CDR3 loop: CASSSYRDEQFF. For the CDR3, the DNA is TGTGCCAGCAGTTCTTACAGGGATGAGCAGTTCTTC.

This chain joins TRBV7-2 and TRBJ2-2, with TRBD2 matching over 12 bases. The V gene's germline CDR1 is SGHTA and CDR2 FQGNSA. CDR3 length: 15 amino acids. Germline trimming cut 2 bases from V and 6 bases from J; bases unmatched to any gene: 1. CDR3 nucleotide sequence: TGTGCCAGCAGCTTACCTAGCGGGAGGGCCGGGGAGCTGTTTTTT. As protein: CASSLPSGRAGELFF.

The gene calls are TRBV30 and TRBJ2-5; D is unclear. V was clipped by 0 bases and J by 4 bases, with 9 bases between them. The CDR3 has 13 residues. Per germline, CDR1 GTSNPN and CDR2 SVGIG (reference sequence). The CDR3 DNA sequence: TGTGCCTGGAGTGTTCCCCTCAGAGAGACCCAGTACTTC. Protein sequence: CAWSVPLRETQYF. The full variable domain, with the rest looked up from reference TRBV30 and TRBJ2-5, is SQTIHQWPATLVQPVGSPLSLECTVEGTSNPNLYWYRQAAGRGLQLLFYSVGIGQISSEVPQNLSASRPQDRQFILSSKKLLLSDSGFYLCAWSVPLRETQYFGPGTRLLVL.